The clone carrying this T cell receptor beta chain was picked up a small number of times. This sample is part of a study of technical replicates of blood from a handful of donors. Measured with immunoSEQ multiplex PCR; TCRdb has only the in-frame clones, and not every one. The sample shows some 63,000 clones, 87% of them seen only once. This CDR3 is 13 amino acids long. The V end lost 5 bases, the J end lost 2 bases, and 9 bases lay between the germline ends. Germline-derived CDR1 and CDR2 are SEHNR and FQNEAQ (reference sequence). The sample comprised PBMCs. The origin of this receptor is a human donor in good health. Some clones in this sample may be carry-over from other donors' samples. The chain is built from TRBV7-9 and TRBJ1-2; D call uncertain. The DNA of the CDR3 is TGTGCCAGCAGCCCACAGACAAACTATGGCTACACCTTC. Its protein product is CASSPQTNYGYTF.